This T cell receptor beta chain was sequenced in a study of vaccination and CD4 T cells after COVID-19. About the study: With a range of 35 to 161, the median interval from diagnosis to drawing post-COVID samples was approximately 100 days.

Regarding the study as a whole: In convalescent patients, a median around 89% of reactive clones appeared only post-vaccination.

About this clonotype: Its antigen is not identified.

Treatment described: approximately nine-day PBMC culture with coronavirus spike peptide pools or control peptides (ViraFEST assay). Wells contained 1.9 million or so PBMCs each, and these were cultured with 10 IU/ml IL-2 and around 9.6 ug/ml peptide pools. An Oncomine TCR Beta short-read assay was used to sequence the DNA from cultured CD4+ T cells. From the PCR reads, TCRdb called clonotypes with MiXCR, one entry per CDR3 protein. The data show more than 11,000 distinct CDR3 sequences, approximately 52% seen once. Specimen: CD4+ T cells from blood, cultured in vitro. This clonotype originated in a human donor who had recovered from COVID-19.

CDR3: CASSLQGANSPLHF. CDR3 in DNA: TGTGCCAGCAGCTTACAGGGGGCAAATTCACCCCTCCACTTT. The V call is TRBV7-3, the J call TRBJ1-6; 8 bases are a match to TRBD1. The CDR3 is made up of 14 amino acids. V lost 2 bases, J lost 7 bases, and 1 base stayed unmatched. In germline, CDR1 is SGHTA, CDR2 FQGTGA.